The 13 T cell receptor beta chains reported below all come from one sample, sequenced in a study of glioma-infiltrating T cells after dendritic cell vaccination. Stated time point: after dendritic cell vaccination, including at tumor progression/relapse. Produced via immunoSEQ multiplex PCR; TCRdb's table is partial and in-frame only. This sample has approximately 46,000 clones, with around nine tenths found just once. The sample in question was blood, obtained after dendritic cell vaccination. The receptor source for this set is a human donor with glioblastoma.

Notes on this clone: One junction end disagrees with the germline gene, perhaps due to a read error. V is TRBV7-7 and J is TRBJ2-6, with 12 bases fitting TRBD1. The CDR3 has 17 amino acids. Germline CDR1 SSHAT, CDR2 FNYEAQ (reference sequence). The DNA of the CDR3 is TGTGCTAGCAGCCCCGGGACAGGGGGCTATGGGGCCAACGTCCTGACTTTC. It codes for CASSPGTGGYGANVLTF.

This chain links TRBV27 with TRBJ2-7; 10 bases match TRBD1. Germline assignment: CDR1 MNHEY and CDR2 SMNVEV (reference sequence). The CDR3 runs to 15 residues. V trimming: 0 bases; J trimming: 6 bases; junction bases outside the gene matches: 5. This CDR3 is CASSLSTRTGGEQYF. DNA of the CDR3: TGTGCCAGCAGTTTATCGACGAGGACAGGGGGCGAGCAGTACTTC.

This chain uses TRBV2 with TRBJ2-5; a weak D match, TRBD1 (6 bases). V lost 3 bases, J lost 2 bases, and 16 bases lay in between. CDR3 size: 16 residues. Germline V gene data show CDR1 as SNHLY and CDR2 as FYNNEI. The CDR3 coding sequence is TGTGCCAGCAGTGACACGGTTGGACAGAGACAAGAGACCCAGTACTTC. Translated: CASSDTVGQRQETQYF.

This sequence joins TRBV28 and TRBJ1-5, with 8 bases that match TRBD1. Germline values: CDR1 MDHEN, CDR2 SYDVKM. The ends lost 5 bases at V and 7 bases at J; junction bases unmatched: 13. This CDR3 region has 16 residues. The DNA of the CDR3 is TGTGCCAGCAGTGGGCGACAGGGGTTCTTCAACCAGCCCCAGCATTTT. It encodes CASSGRQGFFNQPQHF.

This chain links TRBV11-1 with TRBJ2-1; 7 nucleotides match TRBD2. Per germline, CDR1 SGHAT and CDR2 FQDESV (reference sequence). The CDR3 loop spans 17 amino acids. Unmatched junction bases numbered 11, after V lost 5 bases and J lost 1 base. The CDR3 spells CASSLTTGGGSYNEQFF. The CDR3 nucleotides read TGTGCCAGCAGCCTAACCACGGGGGGAGGGTCCTACAATGAGCAGTTCTTC.

The chain couples TRBV19 to TRBJ1-2; D may be TRBD1 (5 bases). V lost 7 bases, J lost 8 bases, and 17 bases lay in between. The CDR3 consists of 13 residues. Germline lookup yields CDR1 LNHDA and CDR2 SQIVND (reference sequence). CDR3 bases: TGTGCCAGTAATAGTGCCTTGGGGCTCGGCTACACCTTC. Encoded protein: CASNSALGLGYTF.

The J gene is TRBJ1-1, the V gene TRBV7-9, with a possible D match to TRBD1 (5 bases). In germline, CDR1 is SEHNR, CDR2 FQNEAQ (reference sequence). The CDR3 sequence is 15 residues long. V lost 3 bases and J 1 base, leaving 12 bases between the germline ends. The chain's CDR3 is CASSFGGGANTEAFF. The CDR3 DNA sequence: TGTGCCAGCAGCTTTGGGGGAGGGGCGAACACTGAAGCTTTCTTT.

The CDR3 protein is CASSLDAVYEQYF. The CDR3 DNA reads TGTGCCAGCAGCTTGGATGCGGTCTACGAGCAGTACTTC. The chain is built from TRBV5-4 and TRBJ2-5; D gene ambiguous. The end of the DNA is better explained by TRBJ2-7, so the J call may be wrong. Germline V CDR1 and CDR2: SGHNT, YYREEE (reference sequence). The CDR3 sequence is 13 residues long.

In this sample, this clone turned up once. This rearrangement joins TRBV19 to TRBJ2-2; 7 bases line up with TRBD2. The CDR3 totals 17 residues. Unmatched junction bases numbered 17, after V lost 7 bases and J lost 6 bases. Per the germline V gene, CDR1 is LNHDA and CDR2 is SQIVND (reference sequence). CDR3 protein: CASKTRGGSLGAGELFF. The CDR3 nucleotides are TGTGCCAGTAAAACTAGGGGCGGGAGTCTCGGGGCCGGGGAGCTGTTTTTT.

This clone was counted a single time. This chain links TRBV10-3 with TRBJ2-1; D unresolved. Germline lookup yields CDR1 ENHRY and CDR2 SYGVKD. The CDR3 is 11 residues long. V gave up 3 bases and J gave up 7 bases, with 4 bases separating them. DNA of the CDR3: TGTGCCATCAGTGAAACAAATGAGCAGTTCTTC. This translates into CAISETNEQFF.

The rearrangement uses TRBV11-2 and TRBJ2-7; 7 nucleotides line up with TRBD1. Looked up from germline, CDR1 is SGHAT and CDR2 is FQNNGV. This CDR3 is 15 amino acids long. V was clipped by 4 bases and J by 0 bases; unmatched bases: 6. CDR3 region: CASSSGQRSSYEQYF. CDR3 coding DNA: TGTGCCAGCAGCTCGGGACAGAGGAGCTCCTACGAGCAGTACTTC.

The chain combines TRBV18 with TRBJ2-7, with TRBD1 identical over 7 bases. The V segment lost 3 bases and the J segment 3 bases; nucleotides outside the gene matches: 5. This CDR3 is built from 14 residues. Germline V CDR1 and CDR2: KGHSH, LQKENI. CDR3 residues: CASSPRDSHYEQYF. The CDR3 nucleotides read TGTGCCAGCTCACCGAGGGACAGCCACTACGAGCAGTACTTC.

V usage is TRBV2 and J usage is TRBJ2-3, with D perhaps TRBD1 (5 bases). Germline loops: CDR1 SNHLY, CDR2 FYNNEI. There are 13 residues in the CDR3. Trimming removed 7 bases from V and 4 bases from J, with 12 bases in between. This CDR3 reads CASKTDTSDTQYF. CDR3 nucleotides: TGTGCCAGCAAAACGGACACCTCAGATACGCAGTATTTT.